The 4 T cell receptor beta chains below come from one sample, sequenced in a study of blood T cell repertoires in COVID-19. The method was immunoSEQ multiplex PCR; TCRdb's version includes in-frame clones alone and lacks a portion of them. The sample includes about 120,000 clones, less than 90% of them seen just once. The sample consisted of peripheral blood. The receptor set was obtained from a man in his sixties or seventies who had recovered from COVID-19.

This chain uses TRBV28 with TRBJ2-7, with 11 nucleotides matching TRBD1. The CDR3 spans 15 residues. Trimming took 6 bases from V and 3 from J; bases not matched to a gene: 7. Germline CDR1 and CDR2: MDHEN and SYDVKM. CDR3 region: CASSAGQGVGYEQYF. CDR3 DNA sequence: TGTGCCAGCAGCGCGGGACAGGGGGTGGGCTACGAGCAGTACTTC.

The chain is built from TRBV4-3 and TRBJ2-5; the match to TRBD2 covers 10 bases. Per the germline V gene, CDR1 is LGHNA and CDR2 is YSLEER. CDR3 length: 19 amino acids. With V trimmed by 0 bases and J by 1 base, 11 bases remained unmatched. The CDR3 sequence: CASSQDELAGSPVQETQYF. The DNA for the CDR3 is TGCGCCAGCAGCCAAGATGAACTAGCGGGATCCCCAGTCCAAGAGACCCAGTACTTC.

CDR3 sequence: CASSSPGQGAGRGYTF. CDR3 nucleotides: TGTGCCAGCAGTTCACCGGGACAGGGGGCCGGGAGAGGCTACACCTTC. The chain joins TRBV28 to TRBJ1-2; 12 bases agree with TRBD1. CDR3 size: 16 residues. The V segment lost 4 bases and the J segment 8 bases; nucleotides outside the gene matches: 11. Per the germline V gene, CDR1 is MDHEN and CDR2 is SYDVKM.

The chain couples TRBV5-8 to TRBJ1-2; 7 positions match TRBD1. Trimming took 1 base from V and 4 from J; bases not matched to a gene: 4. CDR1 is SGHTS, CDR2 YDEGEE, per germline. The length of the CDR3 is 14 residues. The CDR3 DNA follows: TGTGCCAGCAGCTTGTCACAGGGGAGCTATGGCTACACCTTC. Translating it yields CASSLSQGSYGYTF.